This T cell receptor (beta chain) was profiled in a study of identical twins. Germline CDR1 MRHNA, CDR2 SNTAGT. The CDR3 contains 15 residues. V trimming: 4 bases; J trimming: 4 bases; junction bases outside the gene matches: 4. In this sample, this clonotype turned up a few times. TCRdb recomputed calls from the 5' RACE reads with MiXCR, one row per CDR3 protein. The repertoire includes 250,000 to 350,000 distinct CDR3 sequences, roughly 8.6% of them detected once, and about 7.1% sits in the top ten. The data also belong to a second study, concerning yellow fever vaccine responses in identical twins.

The TCR sequence derives from a woman aged 18 to 35 in good health. The rearrangement links TRBV6-4 to TRBJ2-1; TRBD1 agrees at 10 bases. Material for sequencing was CD8+ T cells sorted from blood. CDR3 bases: TGTGCCAGCAGTGTTGGGGACAGGGGTTACAATGAGCAGTTCTTC. Translation: CASSVGDRGYNEQFF.